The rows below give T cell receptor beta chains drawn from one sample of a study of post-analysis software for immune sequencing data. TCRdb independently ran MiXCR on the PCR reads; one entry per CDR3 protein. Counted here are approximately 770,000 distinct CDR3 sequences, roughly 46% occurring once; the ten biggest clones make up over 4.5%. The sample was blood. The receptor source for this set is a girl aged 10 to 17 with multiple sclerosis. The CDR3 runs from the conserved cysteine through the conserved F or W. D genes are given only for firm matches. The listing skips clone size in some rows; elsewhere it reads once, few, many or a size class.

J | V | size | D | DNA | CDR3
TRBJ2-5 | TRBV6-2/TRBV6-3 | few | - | TGTGCCAGCAGCCGCGGACGGAGAGAGACCCAGTACTTC | CASSRGRRETQYF
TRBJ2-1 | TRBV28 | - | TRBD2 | TGTGCCAGCAGTTCGGTAGCGGGGAGATACAATGAGCAGTTCTTC | CASSSVAGRYNEQFF
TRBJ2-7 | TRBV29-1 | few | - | TGCAGCGTTGAAGTGGGAACCACTTACGAGCAGTACTTC | CSVEVGTTYEQYF
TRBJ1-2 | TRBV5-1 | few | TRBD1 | TGCGCCAGCAGCCCTATCGACAGGGTTCGGAACTATGGCTACACCTTC | CASSPIDRVRNYGYTF
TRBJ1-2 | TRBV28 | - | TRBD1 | TGTGCCAGCAGCCGACAGGGGGCAATGGGCTACACCTTC | CASSRQGAMGYTF
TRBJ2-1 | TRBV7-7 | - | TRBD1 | TGTGCTAGCAGTTCCGACCTTCCGGGACAGGGGAGCGGTGAGCAGTTCTTC | CASSSDLPGQGSGEQFF
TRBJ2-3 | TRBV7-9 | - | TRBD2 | TGTGCCAGCAGCTTCGAGACTAGCGGCACAGATACGCAGTATTTT | CASSFETSGTDTQYF
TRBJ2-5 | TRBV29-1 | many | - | TGCAGCGTTGAGCCACAAGAGACCCAGTACTTC | CSVEPQETQYF
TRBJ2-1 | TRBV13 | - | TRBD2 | TGTGCCAGCAGCTTAGGCCGTCGAGCGGGAGGCTACTATGAGCAGTTCTTC | CASSLGRRAGGYYEQFF
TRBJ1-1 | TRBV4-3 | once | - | TGCGCCAGCAGCCAAGATTTGACAGGCCTCTATCGGCTCGAAGCTTTCTTT | CASSQDLTGLYRLEAFF
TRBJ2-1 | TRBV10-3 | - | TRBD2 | TGTGCCATCAGTGAGACCGGGACTAGCGGGAGCAATGAGCAGTTCTTC | CAISETGTSGSNEQFF
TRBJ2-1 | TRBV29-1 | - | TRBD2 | TGCAGCGTTGGGGTTAGCGGGGGAAATGAGCAGTTCTTC | CSVGVSGGNEQFF
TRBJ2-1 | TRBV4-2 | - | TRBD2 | TGTGCCAGCAGCCAAGATATCGCGGGAGGCGGTGAGCAGTTCTTC | CASSQDIAGGGEQFF
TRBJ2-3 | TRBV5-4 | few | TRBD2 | TGTGCCAGCAGCGGGTTACTAGCGGGAGAGGACGATACGCAGTATTTT | CASSGLLAGEDDTQYF
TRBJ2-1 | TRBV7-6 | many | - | TGTGCCAGCAGCCAGGACAGAAACAATGAGCAGTTCTTC | CASSQDRNNEQFF
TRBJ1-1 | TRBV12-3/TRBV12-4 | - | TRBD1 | TGTGCCAGCAGCCGCTCGGGACAGCTGAACACTGAAGCTTTCTTT | CASSRSGQLNTEAFF
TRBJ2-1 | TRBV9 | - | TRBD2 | TGTGCCAGCAGCCTAGGGATGGTAGCGGGAGCTGCTGAGCAGTTCTTC | CASSLGMVAGAAEQFF
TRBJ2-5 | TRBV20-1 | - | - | TGCAGTGCTGGGGGGGGACTCTCGAGGGGGGAGACCCAGTACTTC | CSAGGGLSRGETQYF
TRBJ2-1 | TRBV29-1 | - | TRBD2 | TGCAGCGTCCCAGAGACTAGCGGGAGGGCCGGCCATGAGCAGTTCTTC | CSVPETSGRAGHEQFF
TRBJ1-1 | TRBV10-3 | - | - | TGTGCCATCGGACTCCACGAGGGACCTGAAGCTTTCTTT | CAIGLHEGPEAFF